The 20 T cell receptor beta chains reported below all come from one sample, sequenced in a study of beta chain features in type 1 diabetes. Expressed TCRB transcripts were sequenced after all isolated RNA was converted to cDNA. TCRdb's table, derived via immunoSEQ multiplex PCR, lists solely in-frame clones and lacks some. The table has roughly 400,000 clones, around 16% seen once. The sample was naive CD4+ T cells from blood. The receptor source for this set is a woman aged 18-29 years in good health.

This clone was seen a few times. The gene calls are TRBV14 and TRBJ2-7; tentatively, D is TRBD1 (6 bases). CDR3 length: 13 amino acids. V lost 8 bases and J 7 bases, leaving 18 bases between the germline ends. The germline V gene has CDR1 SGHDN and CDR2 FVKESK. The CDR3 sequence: CASAPQVRGEQYF. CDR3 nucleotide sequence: TGTGCCAGCGCCCCGCAAGTGAGGGGGGAGCAGTACTTC. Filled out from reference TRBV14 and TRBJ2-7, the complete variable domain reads EAGVTQFPSHSVIEKGQTVTLRCDPISGHDNLYWYRRVMGKEIKFLLHFVKESKQDESGMPNNRFLAERTGGTYSTLKVQPAELEDSGVYFCASAPQVRGEQYFGPGTRLTVT.

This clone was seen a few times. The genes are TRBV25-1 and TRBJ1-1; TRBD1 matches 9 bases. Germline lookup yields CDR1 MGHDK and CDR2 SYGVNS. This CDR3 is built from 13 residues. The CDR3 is CVTTGQGTTEAFF. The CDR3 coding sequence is TGTGTCACTACGGGACAGGGTACAACCGAAGCTTTCTTT.

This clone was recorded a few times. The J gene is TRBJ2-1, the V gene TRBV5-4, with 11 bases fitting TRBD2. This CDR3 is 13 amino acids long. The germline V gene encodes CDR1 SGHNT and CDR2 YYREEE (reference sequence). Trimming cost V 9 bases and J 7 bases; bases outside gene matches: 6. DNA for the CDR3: TGTGCCATACTAGCGGGAGCGGTGAATGAGCAGTTCTTC. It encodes CAILAGAVNEQFF.

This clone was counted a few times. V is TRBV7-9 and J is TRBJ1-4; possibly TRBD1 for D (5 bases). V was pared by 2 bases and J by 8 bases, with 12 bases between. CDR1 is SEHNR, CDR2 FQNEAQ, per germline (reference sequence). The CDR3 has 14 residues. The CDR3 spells CASSLQGFGEKLFF. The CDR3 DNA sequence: TGTGCCAGCAGCTTACAGGGCTTTGGAGAAAAACTGTTTTTT.

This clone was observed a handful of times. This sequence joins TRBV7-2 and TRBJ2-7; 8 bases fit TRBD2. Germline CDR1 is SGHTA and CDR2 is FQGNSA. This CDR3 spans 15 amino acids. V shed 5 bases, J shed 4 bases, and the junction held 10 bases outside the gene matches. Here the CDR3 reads CASSRQAGEMYEQYF. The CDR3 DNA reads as TGTGCCAGCAGCAGACAAGCGGGAGAAATGTACGAGCAGTACTTC.

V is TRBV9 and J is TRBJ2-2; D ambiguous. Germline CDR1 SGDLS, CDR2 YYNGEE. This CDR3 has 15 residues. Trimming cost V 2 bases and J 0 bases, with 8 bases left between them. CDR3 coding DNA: TGTGCCAGCAGCGTGTCCCTCGCGAACACCGGGGAGCTGTTTTTT. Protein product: CASSVSLANTGELFF.

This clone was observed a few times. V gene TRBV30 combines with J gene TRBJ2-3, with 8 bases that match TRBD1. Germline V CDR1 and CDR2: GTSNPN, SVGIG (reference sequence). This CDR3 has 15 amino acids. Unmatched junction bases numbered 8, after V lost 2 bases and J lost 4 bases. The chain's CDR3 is CAWSSWTGSADTQYF. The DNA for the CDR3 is TGTGCCTGGAGTTCGTGGACAGGGTCGGCAGATACGCAGTATTTT.

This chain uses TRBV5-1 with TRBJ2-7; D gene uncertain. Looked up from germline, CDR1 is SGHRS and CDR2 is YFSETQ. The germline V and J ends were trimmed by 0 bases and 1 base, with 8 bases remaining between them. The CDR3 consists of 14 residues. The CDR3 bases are TGCGCCAGCAGCTTGGCGCCCGGGTCCTACGAGCAGTACTTC. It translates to CASSLAPGSYEQYF.

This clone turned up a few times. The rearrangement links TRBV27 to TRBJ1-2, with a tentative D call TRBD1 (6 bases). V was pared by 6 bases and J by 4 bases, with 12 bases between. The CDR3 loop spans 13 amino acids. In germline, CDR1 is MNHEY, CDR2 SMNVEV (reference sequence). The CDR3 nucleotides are TGTGCCAGCAGACGGGACACCTTCTATGGCTACACCTTC. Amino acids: CASRRDTFYGYTF.

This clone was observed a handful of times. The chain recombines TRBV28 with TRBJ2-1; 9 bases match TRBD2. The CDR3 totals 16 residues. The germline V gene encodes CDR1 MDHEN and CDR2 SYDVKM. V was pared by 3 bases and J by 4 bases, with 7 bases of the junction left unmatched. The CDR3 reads CASSFGVAGAYNEQFF. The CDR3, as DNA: TGTGCCAGCAGTTTCGGGGTAGCGGGAGCTTACAATGAGCAGTTCTTC.

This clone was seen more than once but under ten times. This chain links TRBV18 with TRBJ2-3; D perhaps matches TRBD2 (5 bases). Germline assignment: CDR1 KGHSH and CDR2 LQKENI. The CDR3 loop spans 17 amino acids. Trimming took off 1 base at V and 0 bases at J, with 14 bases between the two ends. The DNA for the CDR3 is TGTGCCAGCTCACCACTTCAAAATCGCGGGAGCACAGATACGCAGTATTTT. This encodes CASSPLQNRGSTDTQYF.

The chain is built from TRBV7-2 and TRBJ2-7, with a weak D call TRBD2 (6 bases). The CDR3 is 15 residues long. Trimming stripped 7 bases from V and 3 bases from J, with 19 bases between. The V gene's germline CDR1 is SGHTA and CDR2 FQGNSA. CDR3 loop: CASNQRGGVGYEQYF. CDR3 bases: TGTGCCAGCAACCAAAGGGGAGGCGTCGGCTACGAGCAGTACTTC.

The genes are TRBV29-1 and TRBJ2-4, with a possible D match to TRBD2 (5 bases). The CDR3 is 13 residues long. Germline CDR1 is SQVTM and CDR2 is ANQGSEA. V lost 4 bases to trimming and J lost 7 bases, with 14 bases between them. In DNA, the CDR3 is TGCAGCGTTGCTGAGGGTCCGAGGAACATTCAGTACTTC. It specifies CSVAEGPRNIQYF. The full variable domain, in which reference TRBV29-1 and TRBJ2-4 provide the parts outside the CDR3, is SAVISQKPSRDICQRGTSLTIQCQVDSQVTMMFWYRQQPGQSLTLIATANQGSEATYESGFVIDKFPISRPNLTFSTLTVSNMSPEDSSIYLCSVAEGPRNIQYFGAGTRLSVL.

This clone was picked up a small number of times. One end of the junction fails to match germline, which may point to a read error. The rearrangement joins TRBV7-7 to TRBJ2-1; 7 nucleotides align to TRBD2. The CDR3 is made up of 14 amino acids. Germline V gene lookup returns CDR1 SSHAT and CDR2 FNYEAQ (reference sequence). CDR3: CASSPGRENNEQFF. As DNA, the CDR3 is TGTGCTAGCAGCCCGGGGCGGGAGAACAATGAGCAGTTCTTC.

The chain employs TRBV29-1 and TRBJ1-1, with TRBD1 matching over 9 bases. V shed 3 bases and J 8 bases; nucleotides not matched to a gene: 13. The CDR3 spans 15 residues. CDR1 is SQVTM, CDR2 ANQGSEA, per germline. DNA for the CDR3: TGCAGCGTTGATCTACCGGGACAGGGAAGTTTCGAAGCTTTCTTT. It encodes CSVDLPGQGSFEAFF. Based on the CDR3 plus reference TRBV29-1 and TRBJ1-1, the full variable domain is SAVISQKPSRDICQRGTSLTIQCQVDSQVTMMFWYRQQPGQSLTLIATANQGSEATYESGFVIDKFPISRPNLTFSTLTVSNMSPEDSSIYLCSVDLPGQGSFEAFFGQGTRLTVV.

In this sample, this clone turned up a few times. Here the CDR3 DNA reads TGTGCCAGCAGCGAAAGGAGGAGAGCAGATACGCAGTATTTT. This translates into CASSERRRADTQYF. The V call is TRBV7-3, the J call TRBJ2-3; D might be TRBD2 (5 bases). V lost 5 bases to trimming and J lost 4 bases, with 13 bases between them. Germline assignment: CDR1 SGHTA and CDR2 FQGTGA. The CDR3 has 14 residues. Together with reference TRBV7-3 and TRBJ2-3, the CDR3 gives the full variable domain: GAGVSQTPSNKVTEKGKYVELRCDPISGHTALYWYRQSLGQGPEFLIYFQGTGAADDSGLPNDRFFAVRPEGSVSTLKIQRTERGDSAVYLCASSERRRADTQYFGPGTRLTVL.

Here the CDR3 reads CASSPQGNGGIQYF. The CDR3 coding sequence is TGTGCCAGCAGCCCCCAGGGTAATGGAGGGATTCAGTACTTC. The chain joins TRBV7-9 to TRBJ2-4, with D perhaps matching TRBD2 (6 bases). The germline V gene encodes CDR1 SEHNR and CDR2 FQNEAQ (reference sequence). The V end was cut by 5 bases, the J end by 10 bases, with 18 bases between. CDR3 size: 14 residues. The variable domain in full, completed from reference TRBV7-9 and TRBJ2-4, reads DTGVSQNPRHKITKRGQNVTFRCDPISEHNRLYWYRQTLGQGPEFLTYFQNEAQLEKSRLLSDRFSAERPKGSFSTLEIQRTEQGDSAMYLCASSPQGNGGIQYFGAGTRLSVL.

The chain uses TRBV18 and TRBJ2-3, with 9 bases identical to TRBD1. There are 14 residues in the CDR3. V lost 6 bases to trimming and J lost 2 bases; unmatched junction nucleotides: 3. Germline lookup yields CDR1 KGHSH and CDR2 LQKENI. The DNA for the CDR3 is TGTGCCAGCTCGACAGGGGGTAACACAGATACGCAGTATTTT. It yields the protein CASSTGGNTDTQYF. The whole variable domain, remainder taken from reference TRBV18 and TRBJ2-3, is NAGVMQNPRHLVRRRGQEARLRCSPMKGHSHVYWYRQLPEEGLKFMVYLQKENIIDESGMPKERFSAEFPKEGPSILRIQQVVRGDSAAYFCASSTGGNTDTQYFGPGTRLTVL.

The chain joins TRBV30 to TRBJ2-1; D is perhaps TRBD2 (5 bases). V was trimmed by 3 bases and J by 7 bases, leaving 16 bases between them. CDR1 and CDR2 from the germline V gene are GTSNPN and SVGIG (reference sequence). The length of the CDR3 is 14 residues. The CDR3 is CAWRIKDRGNEQFF. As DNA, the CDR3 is TGTGCCTGGAGGATCAAGGACCGAGGGAATGAGCAGTTCTTC.

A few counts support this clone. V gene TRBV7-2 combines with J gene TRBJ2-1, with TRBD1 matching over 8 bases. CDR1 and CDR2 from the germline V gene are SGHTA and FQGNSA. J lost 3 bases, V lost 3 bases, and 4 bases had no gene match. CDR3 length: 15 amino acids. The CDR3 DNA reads TGTGCCAGCAGCTTTTTACAGGGGGGCTACAATGAGCAGTTCTTC. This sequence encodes CASSFLQGGYNEQFF.